This T cell receptor beta chain was captured in a study of blood T cells in healthy people across ages (dated by TCRdb to the mid-2010s). Concerning the study at large: Template switching captured roughly one uniquely barcoded TCR beta cDNA molecule per two T cells in model experiments. The study measured age-related changes in TCR beta repertoire diversity using deep sequencing normalized with unique cDNA molecular identifiers. The donors were divided into four age groups: young (average roughly 15 years), middle-aged (approximately 39), aged (approximately 62) and long-lived (82). To avoid experimental bias, donors of different ages were spread randomly across the sequencing lanes. The study analyzed two additional independent replicas of 1 million unique cDNA reads from the same blood draw for two donors, one aged 18 to 29 and one aged 80 or older.

The donors were around 39 Caucasian individuals from Russia, aged roughly 6 to 100 years, who were systemically healthy. Each donor gave around 9.8 milliliters of peripheral blood, collected into EDTA-treated Vacutainer tubes. Ficoll-Paque density-gradient centrifugation was used to isolate PBMCs, with at least 7 million per sample. Trizol reagent was used to extract total RNA from the PBMCs, yielding at least 6 micrograms per sample. The percentages of naive CD45RAhigh/CD27high T cells were determined by flow cytometry on a PBMC aliquot from every donor. Overall study results and their limits: Estimates of total diversity based on one million sequenced T cells were considered lower bounds and underestimates. Donor CMV infection status was unknown, potentially confounding age-related changes in expanded clonotypes. Compared with the aged group, the long-lived group had more naive CD4+ T cells, fewer expanded clones and increased TCR diversity, suggesting age selection. The percentage of naive T cells measured by flow cytometry correlated strongly with observed TCR beta diversity. As age increased, observed TCR beta diversity per million T cells dropped in a roughly linear way, and a significant reduction was already evident by age roughly 40. Bulk unsorted PBMC profiling prevented conclusive comparison of naive and antigen-experienced compartments.

In regard to this clonotype: Its antigen target is currently unknown. No base-level quality is on record; no much larger clone is a single base apart.

For CDR1 and CDR2, the germline V gene lists ENHRY and SYGVKD. From cysteine to phenylalanine, the CDR3 is 13 amino acids long. The read is trimmed to its CDR3 DNA, 39 bases read in frame from base 1. The germline ends are 9 bases apart after V is trimmed by 0 bases and J by 6 bases. Library preparation employed 5' RACE. A second PCR of 7 to 11 cycles was performed with a sample-barcoded 5' primer and a J-beta primer mix. A unique molecular identifier was introduced onto each TCR beta cDNA molecule by a template-switch 5' adaptor carrying 12 random nucleotides. Each sample yielded at least 2.5 million CDR3-containing paired-end reads. First-strand cDNA was synthesized from all RNA with the Mint cDNA synthesis kit, primed by a TRBC-specific oligonucleotide. All cDNA was treated with uracil-DNA glycosylase and then went through a first 18-cycle PCR with the universal primers M1SS and BC2_uni_R. In the original analysis: For normalization, 1 million high-quality reads were randomly selected from each sample, with every read carrying a distinct molecular identifier. Instead of being binned into consensus sequences, reads that shared molecular identifiers were thrown out. MiTCR, run with a Q25 quality threshold and the strictest error-elimination algorithm, handled CDR3 identification, clonotype clustering and error correction. Lower-bound total TCR beta diversity was estimated with a nonparametric unseen species model using Euler transformation. TCRdb cleaned the public reads at Q25 with fastp, built clones with MiXCR and kept in-frame beta chains. Rows with a matching CDR3 protein are joined into one entry that keeps the most common DNA and genes. The V and J calls shown here were made by TCRdb, not taken from the authors' results. The sample contains approximately 1,700,000 distinct CDR3 sequences, 39% of them found a single time. The ten largest make up around 23% of the sample.

Recombination joined TRBV10-3 with TRBJ2-7, with the D gene not clear enough to name. This receptor was identified in a human donor in good health. Material for sequencing was blood. The CDR3 reads CAISESEDFEQYF. The sequence in DNA is TGTGCCATCAGTGAGTCAGAAGACTTCGAGCAGTACTTC.